A single sample gave rise to the 29 T cell receptor beta chains below, sequenced in a study of T cells after yellow fever vaccination. TCRdb redid the calling of the 5' RACE reads with MiXCR, one entry per CDR3 protein. The sample lists about 150,000 distinct CDR3 sequences; approximately 6.6% were seen once. This sample comprised CD4+ T cells sorted from PBMCs, obtained 10 days after the yellow fever booster vaccination. The source of these receptors is a man aged 30 to 39 who received the YFV17D yellow fever vaccine.

The table lists this clonotype with many counts. V gene TRBV5-6 combines with J gene TRBJ2-3; 8 bases line up with TRBD2. From germline, CDR1 is SGHDT and CDR2 YYEEEE. With V trimmed by 3 bases and J by 2 bases, 17 bases remained unmatched. There are 19 residues in the CDR3. The CDR3 spells CASSSRRLASFRDTDTQYF. For the CDR3, the DNA is TGTGCCAGCAGCTCCCGAAGACTAGCGAGTTTTCGGGACACAGATACGCAGTATTTT.

This clonotype was found many times. This chain uses TRBV30 with TRBJ2-4, with 8 bases fitting TRBD1. The germline gives CDR1 GTSNPN, CDR2 SVGIG (reference sequence). Germline trimming cut 5 bases from V and 0 bases from J; bases unmatched to any gene: 3. The CDR3 has 14 residues. CDR3 nucleotide sequence: TGTGCCTGGGACAGGGGACTAGCCAAAAACATTCAGTACTTC. This encodes CAWDRGLAKNIQYF.

This clonotype has only a few counts. This chain connects TRBV7-2 to TRBJ1-3; D is uncertain. The CDR3 consists of 16 residues. The germline V gene encodes CDR1 SGHTA and CDR2 FQGNSA. Trimming pared 1 base from V and 0 bases from J, leaving 10 bases between. CDR3 residues: CASSLGPGPSGNTIYF. The CDR3 region has the DNA TGTGCCAGCAGCTTAGGACCTGGTCCCTCTGGAAACACCATATATTTT.

This clonotype was picked up a small number of times. The chain carries TRBV5-1 and TRBJ2-5, with 12 bases that match TRBD2. Germline lookup yields CDR1 SGHRS and CDR2 YFSETQ. With V trimmed by 4 bases and J by 1 base, 8 bases remained unmatched. This CDR3 has 17 residues. Here the CDR3 reads CASSPPGLAGFQETQYF. The CDR3 DNA is TGCGCCAGCAGCCCACCCGGACTAGCGGGATTCCAAGAGACCCAGTACTTC.

This clonotype was found many times. The chain links TRBV3-1 to TRBJ2-1, with 8 bases that match TRBD2. CDR1 is LGHDT and CDR2 is YNNKEL in the germline V gene (reference sequence). V shed 4 bases, J shed 9 bases, and the junction held 14 bases outside the gene matches. The CDR3 is 16 amino acids. The CDR3 DNA reads as TGTGCCAGCAGCCGAATTAGCGGGACCCCGACGGGTGAGCAGTTCTTC. It yields the protein CASSRISGTPTGEQFF.

This clonotype was found many times. The CDR3 DNA follows: TGTGCCAGCAGTACTGGCGGGAGGGCCACCACCGGGGAGCTGTTTTTT. Translating gives CASSTGGRATTGELFF. The chain couples TRBV7-2 to TRBJ2-2, with 9 bases aligning to TRBD2. The CDR3 has 16 amino acids. The ends lost 6 bases at V and 4 bases at J; junction bases unmatched: 9. Looked up from germline, CDR1 is SGHTA and CDR2 is FQGNSA.

This clonotype turned up a few times. CDR3 in DNA: TGTGCCAGCAGCCCCGCGCCACAGGGAGGTTCACCCCTCCACTTT. It translates to CASSPAPQGGSPLHF. The rearrangement joins TRBV3-1 to TRBJ1-6; D may be TRBD1 (6 bases). The CDR3 has 15 amino acids. Trimming shortened V by 4 bases and J by 9 bases, and 16 bases separated the two germline ends. Germline CDR1 and CDR2: LGHDT and YNNKEL (reference sequence).

At least ten counts were recorded for this clonotype. The CDR3 DNA reads TGTGCCAGCAGCGTAGATCGGGGCCGCACAGATACGCAGTATTTT. Translating gives CASSVDRGRTDTQYF. The chain recombines TRBV9 with TRBJ2-3; D is possibly TRBD1 or TRBD2 (5 bases each). Germline loops: CDR1 SGDLS, CDR2 YYNGEE. The CDR3 has 15 residues. V dropped 0 bases and J dropped 1 base, with 9 bases sitting between them.

This clonotype was observed many times. The chain combines TRBV20-1 with TRBJ2-5; 8 bases map to TRBD2. After removal of 6 bases from V and 3 bases from J, the junction contained 9 bases not matched to a gene. CDR3 length: 14 amino acids. Germline V gene lookup returns CDR1 DFQATT and CDR2 SNEGSKA (reference sequence). The CDR3 DNA is TGCAGTGCCGACCTAGCGGGCGAAAAAGAGACCCAGTACTTC. Protein sequence: CSADLAGEKETQYF.

This clonotype was seen repeatedly, ten times or more. The chain is built from TRBV3-1 and TRBJ2-4; TRBD1 is a possible D gene (5 bases). V was trimmed by 2 bases and J by 7 bases, leaving 15 bases between them. The germline V gene encodes CDR1 LGHDT and CDR2 YNNKEL (reference sequence). This CDR3 is built from 15 residues. This chain's CDR3 is CASSQYQGIGNIQYF. Written as DNA, the CDR3 is TGTGCCAGCAGCCAATATCAGGGCATAGGGAACATTCAGTACTTC.

This clonotype was seen at least ten times. The rearrangement links TRBV20-1 to TRBJ2-5; D possibly corresponds to TRBD2 (5 bases). This CDR3 is 14 amino acids long. V lost 1 base and J lost 5, with 14 bases in between. CDR1 and CDR2 from the germline V gene are DFQATT and SNEGSKA (reference sequence). The CDR3 is CSARGRSKGETQYF. The CDR3 DNA reads TGCAGTGCTAGAGGGAGGAGCAAAGGGGAGACCCAGTACTTC.

This clonotype has at least ten counts. The rearrangement joins TRBV12-3 or TRBV12-4 to TRBJ2-3, with D maybe TRBD2 (5 bases). The CDR3 consists of 15 residues. The V end lost 3 bases, the J end lost 3 bases, and 13 bases lay between the germline ends. In DNA, the CDR3 is TGTGCCAGCAGTTTTTATGGTCGGGGTACAGATACGCAGTATTTT. This codes for CASSFYGRGTDTQYF.

The chain joins TRBV7-2 to TRBJ2-4; D is undetermined. This CDR3 region has 14 residues. V shed 1 base and J shed 6 bases, with 10 bases lying between them. Looked up from germline, CDR1 is SGHTA and CDR2 is FQGNSA. CDR3 nucleotides: TGTGCCAGCAGCTTAGGTTCTGGGTTAAACATTCAGTACTTC. It specifies CASSLGSGLNIQYF. The full variable domain, in which reference TRBV7-2 and TRBJ2-4 provide the parts outside the CDR3, is GAGVSQSPSNKVTEKGKDVELRCDPISGHTALYWYRQSLGQGLEFLIYFQGNSAPDKSGLPSDRFSAERTGGSVSTLTIQRTQQEDSAVYLCASSLGSGLNIQYFGAGTRLSVL.

In this sample, this clonotype turned up many times. V is TRBV12-3 or TRBV12-4 and J is TRBJ2-4; no reliable D call. Trimming cost V 5 bases and J 7 bases, with 12 bases left between them. This CDR3 is built from 13 residues. CDR3 sequence reads: CASSLSVGNIQYF. The CDR3 bases are TGTGCCAGCAGTCTCTCGGTGGGCAACATTCAGTACTTC.

This clonotype has at least ten counts. The chain couples TRBV9 to TRBJ2-4, with D perhaps matching TRBD1 (5 bases). V lost 4 bases, J lost 8 bases, and 16 bases lay in between. CDR1 is SGDLS and CDR2 is YYNGEE in the germline V gene. The CDR3 is made up of 14 amino acids. DNA of the CDR3: TGTGCCAGCAGCATAACAGGTGACTGGGACATTCAGTACTTC. Translation: CASSITGDWDIQYF.

This clonotype was seen many times. V is TRBV7-2 and J is TRBJ2-1; D remains unclear. Germline assignment: CDR1 SGHTA and CDR2 FQGNSA. There are 17 residues in the CDR3. V was pared by 3 bases and J by 0 bases, with 15 bases between. CDR3 in amino acids: CASSFREFLYSYNEQFF. The CDR3 region has the DNA TGTGCCAGCAGCTTCCGAGAGTTCCTTTACTCCTACAATGAGCAGTTCTTC.

At least ten counts were recorded for this clonotype. The chain carries TRBV6-5 and TRBJ2-2, with 8 bases identical to TRBD1. Germline-derived CDR1 and CDR2 are MNHEY and SVGAGI. The CDR3 totals 14 residues. V shed 6 bases and J 6 bases; nucleotides not matched to a gene: 6. The CDR3 reads CASRTGGKAGELFF. CDR3 coding DNA: TGTGCCAGCAGAACAGGGGGGAAAGCCGGGGAGCTGTTTTTT.

This clonotype was detected only a few times. The V gene is TRBV20-1, the J gene TRBJ1-6; D possibly corresponds to TRBD1 (5 bases). The germline V and J ends were trimmed by 1 base and 6 bases, with 19 bases remaining between them. Germline values: CDR1 DFQATT, CDR2 SNEGSKA (reference sequence). This CDR3 is built from 17 residues. DNA of the CDR3: TGCAGTGCTAGAGGCGGTTGGGGGAGCGACGCTAATTCACCCCTCCACTTT. This gives the protein CSARGGWGSDANSPLHF.

This clonotype has at least ten counts. The chain links TRBV20-1 to TRBJ2-3; D tentatively reads TRBD1 or TRBD2 (5 bases each). Germline V lookup: CDR1 DFQATT, CDR2 SNEGSKA (reference sequence). The CDR3 runs 14 residues. V shed 5 bases and J shed 2 bases, with 14 bases lying between them. The CDR3 is CSAFSGGNTDTQYF. The CDR3 nucleotides read TGCAGTGCTTTCTCTGGGGGTAACACAGATACGCAGTATTTT.

This clonotype was seen at least ten times. The CDR3 loop reads CATSREDRAWNEQFF. The CDR3 nucleotides read TGTGCCACCAGCAGAGAAGACAGGGCCTGGAATGAGCAGTTCTTC. This chain connects TRBV15 to TRBJ2-1; 7 bases agree with TRBD1. V dropped 0 bases and J dropped 7; count of bases not matched to a gene: 6. The germline V gene has CDR1 LNHNV and CDR2 YYDKDF (reference sequence). The CDR3 covers 15 residues. The complete variable domain, with remaining parts taken from reference TRBV15 and TRBJ2-1, reads DAMVIQNPRYQVTQFGKPVTLSCSQTLNHNVMYWYQQKSSQAPKLLFHYYDKDFNNEADTPDNFQSRRPNTSFCFLDIRSPGLGDTAMYLCATSREDRAWNEQFFGPGTRLTVL.

This clonotype was seen more than once but under ten times. V gene TRBV4-2 combines with J gene TRBJ1-4; 9 bases are shared with TRBD1. CDR1 and CDR2 from the germline V gene are LGHNA and YNFKEQ. Trimming at V came to 3 bases and at J to 3 bases, leaving 8 bases not matched to a gene. This CDR3 comprises 17 residues. The CDR3 is CASSQTDRGGSNEKLFF. CDR3 DNA: TGTGCCAGCAGCCAGACGGACAGGGGAGGATCTAATGAAAAACTGTTTTTT.

V gene TRBV12-3 or TRBV12-4 combines with J gene TRBJ2-1; a possible D gene is TRBD2 (5 bases). V gave up 6 bases and J gave up 7 bases, with 31 bases separating them. The CDR3 is 19 residues long. CDR3 in DNA: TGTGCCAGCAGAGGCAGGACTCGGCAAATAGGTGGCACGGGGAATGAGCAGTTCTTC. This codes for CASRGRTRQIGGTGNEQFF.

This clonotype was seen at least ten times. The CDR3 is CASSSLVLTGGHQPQHF. For the CDR3, the DNA is TGTGCCAGCAGCTCCCTAGTCTTGACAGGGGGCCATCAGCCCCAGCATTTT. The J gene is TRBJ1-5, the V gene TRBV5-5; 10 positions match TRBD1. CDR1 is SGHKS, CDR2 YYEKEE, per germline (reference sequence). This CDR3 spans 17 amino acids. Trimming took 3 bases from V and 5 from J; bases not matched to a gene: 11.

This clonotype has a count of ten or more. V usage is TRBV18 and J usage is TRBJ2-2; 10 positions match TRBD2. The length of the CDR3 is 16 residues. Germline trimming cut 0 bases from V and 3 bases from J; bases unmatched to any gene: 1. Per germline, CDR1 KGHSH and CDR2 LQKENI. CDR3 protein: CASSPPSGRDTGELFF. CDR3 nucleotides: TGTGCCAGCTCACCACCGAGCGGGAGGGACACCGGGGAGCTGTTTTTT.

This clonotype has at least ten counts. The V call is TRBV5-1, the J call TRBJ2-7, with 7 nucleotides matching TRBD1. The CDR3 is 14 amino acids. V lost 5 bases, J lost 2 bases, and 7 bases stayed unmatched. CDR1 and CDR2 (germline): SGHRS, YFSETQ. The CDR3 DNA sequence: TGCGCCAGCAGGACCGGACAGGCTCCCTACGAGCAGTACTTC. This sequence encodes CASRTGQAPYEQYF.

This clonotype was recorded at least ten times. V and J are TRBV7-2 and TRBJ2-5; unclear D gene. This CDR3 contains 11 residues. Looked up from germline, CDR1 is SGHTA and CDR2 is FQGNSA. Trimming stripped 6 bases from V and 5 bases from J, with 7 bases between. CDR3: CASSESETQYF. The CDR3 region has the DNA TGTGCCAGCAGTGAGAGTGAGACCCAGTACTTC.

This clonotype was found many times. This chain connects TRBV7-2 to TRBJ2-3; no definite D call. V lost 2 bases and J 5 bases, leaving 11 bases between the germline ends. The germline V gene encodes CDR1 SGHTA and CDR2 FQGNSA. The CDR3 spans 14 residues. CDR3 nucleotides: TGTGCCAGCAGCTTATCCCTCTCTGGAGATACGCAGTATTTT. The encoded protein is CASSLSLSGDTQYF.

This clonotype was observed at least ten times. CDR3 sequence (DNA): TGTGCCAGCAGCCGCGACCCGAATGAAAAACTGTTTTTT. Its protein is CASSRDPNEKLFF. The chain joins TRBV7-2 to TRBJ1-4; D is unresolved. The CDR3 is made up of 13 amino acids. The germline V gene has CDR1 SGHTA and CDR2 FQGNSA. V lost 5 bases and J lost 5, with 9 bases in between.

This clonotype appeared a few times. The rearrangement links TRBV6-1 to TRBJ2-2; TRBD2 might be the D (5 bases). Germline CDR1 MNHNS, CDR2 SASEGT. Trimming stripped 10 bases from V and 0 bases from J, with 18 bases between. The CDR3 covers 16 residues. CDR3 sequence reads: CATLLGSTPNTGELFF. In DNA, the CDR3 is TGTGCCACCCTGCTGGGGAGCACCCCGAACACCGGGGAGCTGTTTTTT.